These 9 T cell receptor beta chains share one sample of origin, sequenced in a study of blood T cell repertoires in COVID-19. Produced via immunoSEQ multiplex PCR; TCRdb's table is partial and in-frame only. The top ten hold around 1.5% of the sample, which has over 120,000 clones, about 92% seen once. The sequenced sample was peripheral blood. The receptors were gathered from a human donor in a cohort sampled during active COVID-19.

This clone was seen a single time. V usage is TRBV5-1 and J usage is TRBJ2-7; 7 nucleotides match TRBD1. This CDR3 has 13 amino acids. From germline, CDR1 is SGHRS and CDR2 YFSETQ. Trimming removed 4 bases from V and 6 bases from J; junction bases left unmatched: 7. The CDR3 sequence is CASSATGVLEQYF. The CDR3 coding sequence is TGCGCCAGCAGCGCCACAGGGGTCCTCGAGCAGTACTTC.

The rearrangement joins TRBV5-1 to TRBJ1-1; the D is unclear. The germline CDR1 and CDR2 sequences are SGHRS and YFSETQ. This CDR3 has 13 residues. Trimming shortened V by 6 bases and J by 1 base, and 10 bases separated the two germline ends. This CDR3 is CASTNPGNTEAFF. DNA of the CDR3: TGCGCCAGCACGAATCCCGGGAACACTGAAGCTTTCTTT.

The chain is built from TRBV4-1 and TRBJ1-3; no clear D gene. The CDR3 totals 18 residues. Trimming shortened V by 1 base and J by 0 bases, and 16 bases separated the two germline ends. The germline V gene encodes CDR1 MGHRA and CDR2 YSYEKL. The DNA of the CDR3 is TGCGCCAGCAGCCAAGCCATTATGGGAGGTTTCTCTGGAAACACCATATATTTT. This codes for CASSQAIMGGFSGNTIYF.

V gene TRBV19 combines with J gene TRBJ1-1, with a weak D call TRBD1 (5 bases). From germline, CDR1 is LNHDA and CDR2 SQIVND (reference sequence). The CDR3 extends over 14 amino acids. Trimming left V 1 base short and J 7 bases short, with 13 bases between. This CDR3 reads CASSIAIDSREAFF. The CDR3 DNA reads TGTGCCAGTAGTATAGCAATCGACAGCCGTGAAGCTTTCTTT.

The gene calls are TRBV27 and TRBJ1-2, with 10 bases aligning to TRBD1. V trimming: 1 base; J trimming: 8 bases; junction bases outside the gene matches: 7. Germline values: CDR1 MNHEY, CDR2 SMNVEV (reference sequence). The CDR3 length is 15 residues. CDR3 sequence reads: CASSLLGTGVTGYTF. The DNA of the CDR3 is TGTGCCAGCAGTTTATTGGGGACAGGGGTAACGGGCTACACCTTC.

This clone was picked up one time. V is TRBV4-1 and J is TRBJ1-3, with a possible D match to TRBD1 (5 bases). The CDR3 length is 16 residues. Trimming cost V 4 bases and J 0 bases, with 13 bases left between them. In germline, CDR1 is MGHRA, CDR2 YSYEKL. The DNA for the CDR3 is TGCGCCAGCAGCCGGATGGGGGGTTTCTCTGGAAACACCATATATTTT. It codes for CASSRMGGFSGNTIYF.

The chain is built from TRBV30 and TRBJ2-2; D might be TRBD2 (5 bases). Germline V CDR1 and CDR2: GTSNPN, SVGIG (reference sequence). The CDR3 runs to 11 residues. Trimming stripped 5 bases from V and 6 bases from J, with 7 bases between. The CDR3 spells CAWGEPGELFF. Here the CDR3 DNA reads TGTGCCTGGGGGGAGCCCGGGGAGCTGTTTTTT.

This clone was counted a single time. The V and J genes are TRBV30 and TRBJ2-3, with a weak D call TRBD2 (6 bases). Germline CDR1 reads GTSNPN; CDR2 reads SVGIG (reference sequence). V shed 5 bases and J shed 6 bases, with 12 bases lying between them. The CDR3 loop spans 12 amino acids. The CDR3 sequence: CAWSYGTDTQYF. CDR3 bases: TGTGCCTGGTCGTATGGGACTGATACGCAGTATTTT.

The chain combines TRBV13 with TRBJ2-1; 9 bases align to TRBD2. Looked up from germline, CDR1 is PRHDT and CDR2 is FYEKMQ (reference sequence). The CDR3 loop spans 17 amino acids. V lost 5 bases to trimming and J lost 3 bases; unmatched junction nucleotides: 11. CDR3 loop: CASSTPPRAGGYNEQFF. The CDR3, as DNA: TGTGCCAGCAGCACCCCCCCCAGAGCGGGGGGCTACAATGAGCAGTTCTTC.